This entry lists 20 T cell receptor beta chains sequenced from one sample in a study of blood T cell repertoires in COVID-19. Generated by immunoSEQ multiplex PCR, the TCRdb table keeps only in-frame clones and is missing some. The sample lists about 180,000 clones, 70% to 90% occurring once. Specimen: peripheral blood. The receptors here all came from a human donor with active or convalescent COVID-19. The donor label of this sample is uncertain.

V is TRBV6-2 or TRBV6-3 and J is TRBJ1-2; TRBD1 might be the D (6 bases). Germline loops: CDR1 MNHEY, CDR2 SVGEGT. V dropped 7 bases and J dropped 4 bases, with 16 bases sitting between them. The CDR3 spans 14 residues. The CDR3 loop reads CASNPSGGVYGYTF. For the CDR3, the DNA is TGTGCCAGCAACCCTTCGGGGGGCGTCTATGGCTACACCTTC.

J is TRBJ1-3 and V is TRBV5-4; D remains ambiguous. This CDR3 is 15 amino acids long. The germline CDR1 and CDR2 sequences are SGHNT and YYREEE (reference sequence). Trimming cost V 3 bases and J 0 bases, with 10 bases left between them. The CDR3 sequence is CASSSSGFSGNTIYF. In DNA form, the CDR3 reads TGTGCCAGCAGCTCGTCGGGATTCTCTGGAAACACCATATATTTT.

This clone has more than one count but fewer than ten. The CDR3 here is CASSQQGGRSHEQFF. Here the CDR3 DNA reads TGTGCCAGCAGCCAACAGGGGGGAAGGAGTCATGAGCAGTTCTTC. The rearrangement links TRBV7-3 to TRBJ2-1; 8 positions agree with TRBD1. The germline V gene has CDR1 SGHTA and CDR2 FQGTGA. Trimming took 5 bases from V and 8 from J; bases not matched to a gene: 11. CDR3 length: 15 residues.

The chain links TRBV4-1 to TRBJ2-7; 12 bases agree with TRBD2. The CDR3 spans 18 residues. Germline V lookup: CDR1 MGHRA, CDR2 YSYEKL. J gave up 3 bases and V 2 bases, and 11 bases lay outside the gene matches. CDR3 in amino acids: CASSQPFGTSGPFYEQYF. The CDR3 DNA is TGCGCCAGCAGCCAACCCTTTGGGACTAGCGGGCCCTTCTACGAGCAGTACTTC.

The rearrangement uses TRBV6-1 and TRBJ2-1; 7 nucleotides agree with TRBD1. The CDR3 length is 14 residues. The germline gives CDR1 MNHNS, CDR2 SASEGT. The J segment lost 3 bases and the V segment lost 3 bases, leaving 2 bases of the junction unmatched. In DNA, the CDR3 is TGTGCCAGCAGTGAGGGACAGAGCTACAATGAGCAGTTCTTC. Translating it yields CASSEGQSYNEQFF.

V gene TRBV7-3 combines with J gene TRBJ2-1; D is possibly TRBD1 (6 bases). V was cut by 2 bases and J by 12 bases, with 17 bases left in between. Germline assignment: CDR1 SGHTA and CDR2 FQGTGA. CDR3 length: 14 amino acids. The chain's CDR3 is CASSLQAGAEGQFF. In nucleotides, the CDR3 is TGTGCCAGCAGCTTACAGGCAGGGGCGGAAGGGCAGTTCTTC.

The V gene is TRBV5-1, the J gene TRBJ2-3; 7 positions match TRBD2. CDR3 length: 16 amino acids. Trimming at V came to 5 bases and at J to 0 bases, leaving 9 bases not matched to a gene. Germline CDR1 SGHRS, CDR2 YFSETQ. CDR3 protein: CASRTPSGASTDTQYF. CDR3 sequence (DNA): TGCGCCAGCAGGACCCCTAGCGGAGCTAGCACAGATACGCAGTATTTT.

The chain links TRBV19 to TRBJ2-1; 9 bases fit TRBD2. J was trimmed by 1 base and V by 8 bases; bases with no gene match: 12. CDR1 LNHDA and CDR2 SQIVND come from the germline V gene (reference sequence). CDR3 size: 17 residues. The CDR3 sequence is CASLRGDAGGSYNEQFF. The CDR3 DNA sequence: TGTGCCAGTTTAAGGGGCGACGCGGGAGGGTCCTACAATGAGCAGTTCTTC.

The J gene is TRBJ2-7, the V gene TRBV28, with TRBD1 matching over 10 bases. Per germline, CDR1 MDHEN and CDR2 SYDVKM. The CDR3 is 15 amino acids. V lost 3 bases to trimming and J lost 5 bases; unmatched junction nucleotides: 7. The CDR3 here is CASSFPPGQGDEQYF. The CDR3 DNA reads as TGTGCCAGCAGTTTCCCTCCAGGACAGGGGGACGAGCAGTACTTC.

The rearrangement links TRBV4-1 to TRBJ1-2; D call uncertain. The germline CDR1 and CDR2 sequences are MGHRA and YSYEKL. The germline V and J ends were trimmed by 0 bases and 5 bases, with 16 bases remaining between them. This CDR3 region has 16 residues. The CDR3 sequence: CASSQEESTSRYGYTF. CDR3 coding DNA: TGCGCCAGCAGCCAAGAAGAATCGACTAGCAGATATGGCTACACCTTC.

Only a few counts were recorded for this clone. The CDR3 loop is CASSQGTSGGGQETQYF. In DNA form, the CDR3 reads TGTGCCAGCAGCCAAGGGACTAGCGGGGGGGGGCAAGAGACCCAGTACTTC. V is TRBV3-1 (or the pseudogene TRBV3-2) and J is TRBJ2-5, with 15 bases identical to TRBD2. The trim removed 1 base at V and 2 bases at J, leaving 2 bases unmatched. Germline-derived CDR1 and CDR2 are LGHDT and YNNKEL (reference sequence). The CDR3 is made up of 17 amino acids.

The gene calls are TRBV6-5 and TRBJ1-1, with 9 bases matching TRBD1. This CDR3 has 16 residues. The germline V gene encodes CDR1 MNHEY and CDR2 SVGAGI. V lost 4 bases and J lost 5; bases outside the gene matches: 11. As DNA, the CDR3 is TGTGCCAGCAGTTTCTCGAGGACAGGGGTGCGGACTGAAGCTTTCTTT. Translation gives CASSFSRTGVRTEAFF.

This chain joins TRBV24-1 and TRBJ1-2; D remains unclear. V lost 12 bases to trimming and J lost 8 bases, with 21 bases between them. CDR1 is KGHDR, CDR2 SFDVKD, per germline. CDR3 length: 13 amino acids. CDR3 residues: CAASDVEDNGYTF. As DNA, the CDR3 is TGTGCCGCTTCCGACGTAGAGGATAACGGCTACACCTTC.

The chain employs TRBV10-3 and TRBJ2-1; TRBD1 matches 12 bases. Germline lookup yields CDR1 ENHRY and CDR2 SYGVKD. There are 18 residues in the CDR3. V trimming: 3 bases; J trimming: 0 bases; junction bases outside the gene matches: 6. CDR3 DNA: TGTGCCATCAGTGACCGGGACAGGGGGCTCAGCTCCTACAATGAGCAGTTCTTC. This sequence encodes CAISDRDRGLSSYNEQFF.

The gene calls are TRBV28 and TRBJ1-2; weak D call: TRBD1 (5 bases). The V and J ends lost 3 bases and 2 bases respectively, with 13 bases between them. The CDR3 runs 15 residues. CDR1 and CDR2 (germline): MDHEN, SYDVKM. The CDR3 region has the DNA TGTGCCAGCAGTTTCGCAGGGCTGCAGAACTATGGCTACACCTTC. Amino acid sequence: CASSFAGLQNYGYTF.

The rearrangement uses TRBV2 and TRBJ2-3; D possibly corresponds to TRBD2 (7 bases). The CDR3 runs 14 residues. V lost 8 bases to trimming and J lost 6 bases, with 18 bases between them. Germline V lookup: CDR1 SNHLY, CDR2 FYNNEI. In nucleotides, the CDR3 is TGTGCCAGCCGCAAAGACGGGGGGCAGGATACGCAGTATTTT. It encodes CASRKDGGQDTQYF.

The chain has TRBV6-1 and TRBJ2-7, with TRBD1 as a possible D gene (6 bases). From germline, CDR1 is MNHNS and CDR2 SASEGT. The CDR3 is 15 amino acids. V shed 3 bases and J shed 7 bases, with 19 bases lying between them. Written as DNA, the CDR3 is TGTGCCAGCAGTGATAGGGGGACACGGACAAAAGAGCAGTACTTC. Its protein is CASSDRGTRTKEQYF.

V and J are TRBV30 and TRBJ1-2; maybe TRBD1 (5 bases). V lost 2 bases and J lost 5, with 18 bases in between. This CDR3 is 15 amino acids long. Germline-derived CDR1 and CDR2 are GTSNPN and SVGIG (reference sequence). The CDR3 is CAWSPGQGNSYGYTF. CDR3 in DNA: TGTGCCTGGAGTCCTGGACAAGGGAATTCTTATGGCTACACCTTC.

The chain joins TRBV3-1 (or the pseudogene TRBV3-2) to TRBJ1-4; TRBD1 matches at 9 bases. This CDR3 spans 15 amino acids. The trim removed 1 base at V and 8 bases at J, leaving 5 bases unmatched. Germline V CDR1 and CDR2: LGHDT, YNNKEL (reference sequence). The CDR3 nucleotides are TGTGCCAGCAGCCAAGGGGGACAGGGTGTAGAAAAACTGTTTTTT. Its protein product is CASSQGGQGVEKLFF.

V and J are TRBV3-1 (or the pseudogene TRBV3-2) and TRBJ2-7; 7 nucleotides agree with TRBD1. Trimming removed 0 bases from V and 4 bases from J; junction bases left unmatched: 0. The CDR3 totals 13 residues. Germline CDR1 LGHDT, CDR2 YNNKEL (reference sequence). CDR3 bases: TGTGCCAGCAGCCAAGAACAGGGGTACGAGCAGTACTTC. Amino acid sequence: CASSQEQGYEQYF.